Listed below are T cell receptor beta chains from one sample, sequenced in a study of blood T cells in healthy people across ages. One entry per CDR3 protein, called by TCRdb with MiXCR from the 5' RACE reads. The sample carries 550,000 to 650,000 distinct CDR3 sequences, about 28% recorded once. These sequences were also reported in another study, on T cells of mothers and their children.

What was sequenced was blood. These receptors were collected from a boy aged 2 to 9 in good health. The CDR3 runs from the conserved cysteine through the conserved F or W. D genes are given only for firm matches. Clone size is stated in some rows and not others, as once, few, many or a class when expanded.

d_call	v_call	clone_size	j_call	cdr3_nt	cdr3_aa
NA	TRBV4-1	NA	TRBJ1-2	TGCGCCAGCAGCCAACCCTTACAACAGACCGGATTCTATGGCTACACCTTC	CASSQPLQQTGFYGYTF
NA	TRBV7-2	few	TRBJ2-2	TGTGCCAGCAGGCCTGGGACCGGGGAGCTGTTTTTT	CASRPGTGELFF
NA	TRBV3-1	NA	TRBJ2-3	TGTGCCAGCAGCCAACTAGTGGATACGCAGTATTTT	CASSQLVDTQYF
NA	TRBV28	few	TRBJ1-2	TGTGCCAGCAGTCAGGGAGGGATCGGCTACACCTTC	CASSQGGIGYTF
TRBD1	TRBV12-3/TRBV12-4	few	TRBJ1-2	TGTGCCAGCAGTTTTTCGGGACAGGGGCGAGGCTACACCTTC	CASSFSGQGRGYTF
TRBD2	TRBV7-9	NA	TRBJ2-7	TGTGCCAGCAGTTCCCCTACCCGGACTAGCGGGAGGCCCCCCTACGAGCAGTACTTC	CASSSPTRTSGRPPYEQYF
TRBD2	TRBV18	NA	TRBJ2-1	TGTGCCAGCTCACCATGGGCTAGCGGCTACAATGAGCAGTTCTTC	CASSPWASGYNEQFF
NA	TRBV30	NA	TRBJ2-5	TGTGCCTGGAGTGCATTGGGGGGAGGAGAGACCCAGTACTTC	CAWSALGGGETQYF
NA	TRBV20-1	NA	TRBJ2-5	TGCAGTGCTAGAGATCAGAGAGCTAATCAAGAGACCCAGTACTTC	CSARDQRANQETQYF
NA	TRBV7-2	NA	TRBJ2-3	TGTGCCAGCAGCCTGAAGCAGACTAGCACAGATACGCAGTATTTT	CASSLKQTSTDTQYF
NA	TRBV21-1	few	TRBJ2-5	TGTGCCAGCAGCAAAGAGGACAGTCGTGAGACCCAGTACTTC	CASSKEDSRETQYF
TRBD1	TRBV6-6	few	TRBJ2-4	TGTGCCAGTCGATCGGACAGGGACTTAGCCAAAAACATTCAGTACTTC	CASRSDRDLAKNIQYF